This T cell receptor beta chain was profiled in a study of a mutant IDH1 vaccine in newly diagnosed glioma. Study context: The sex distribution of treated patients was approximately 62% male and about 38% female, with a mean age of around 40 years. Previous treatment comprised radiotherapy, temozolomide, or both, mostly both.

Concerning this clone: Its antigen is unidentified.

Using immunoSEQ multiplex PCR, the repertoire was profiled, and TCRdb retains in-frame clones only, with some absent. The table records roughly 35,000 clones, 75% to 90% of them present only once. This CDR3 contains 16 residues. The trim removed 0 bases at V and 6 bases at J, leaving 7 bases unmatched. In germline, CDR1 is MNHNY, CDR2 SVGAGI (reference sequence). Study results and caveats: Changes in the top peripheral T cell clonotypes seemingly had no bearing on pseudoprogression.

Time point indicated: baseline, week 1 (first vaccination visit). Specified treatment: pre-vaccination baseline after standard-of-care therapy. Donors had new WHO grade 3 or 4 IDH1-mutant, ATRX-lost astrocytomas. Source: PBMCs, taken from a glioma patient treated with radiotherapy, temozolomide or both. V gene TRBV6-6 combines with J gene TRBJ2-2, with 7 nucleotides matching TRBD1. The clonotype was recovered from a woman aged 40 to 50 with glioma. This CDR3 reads CASSYSIGGAAGELFF. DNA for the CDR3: TGTGCCAGCAGTTACTCTATAGGGGGCGCGGCCGGGGAGCTGTTTTTT.